This T cell receptor beta chain was sequenced in a study of identical twins. Regarding this clonotype: Its target is not known.

Findings and caveats of the study: Conclusions came from cross-sectional statistical analysis, not from following the same donors.

This CDR3 region has 15 residues. V shed 0 bases and J shed 6 bases, with 12 bases lying between them. Germline V lookup: CDR1 SGHDN, CDR2 FVKESK. TCRdb itself ran the 5' RACE reads through MiXCR, one entry per CDR3 protein. The sample consists of about 530,000 distinct CDR3 sequences, 20% to 25% of them appearing once. These data were also reused for a study on yellow fever vaccine responses in identical twins.

This TCR was sampled from a young woman in good health. The sequencing input was CD4+ T cells sorted from blood. The gene calls are TRBV14 and TRBJ2-1, with a tentative D call TRBD1 (6 bases). CDR3 sequence reads: CASSQETGKRNEQFF. CDR3 nucleotides: TGTGCCAGCAGCCAAGAGACAGGTAAACGCAATGAGCAGTTCTTC.